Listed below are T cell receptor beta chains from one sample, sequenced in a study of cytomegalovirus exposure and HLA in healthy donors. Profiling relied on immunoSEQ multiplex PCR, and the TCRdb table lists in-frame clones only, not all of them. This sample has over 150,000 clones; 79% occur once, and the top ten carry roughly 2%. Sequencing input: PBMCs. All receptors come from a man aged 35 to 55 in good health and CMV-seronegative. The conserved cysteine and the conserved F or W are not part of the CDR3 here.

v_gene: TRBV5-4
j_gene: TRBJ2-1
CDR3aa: ASSWDRGGVQF

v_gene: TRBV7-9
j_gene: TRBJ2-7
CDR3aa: SSSSPQGKGSYEQY

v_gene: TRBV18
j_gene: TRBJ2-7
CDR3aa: ASSPSSGIYEQY

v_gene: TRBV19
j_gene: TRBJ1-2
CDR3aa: ASSTRTGADYGYT

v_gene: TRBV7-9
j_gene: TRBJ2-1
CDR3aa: ASSLGAGGSYNEQF

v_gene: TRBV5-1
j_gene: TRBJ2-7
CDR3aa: ASSFAGRRDEQY

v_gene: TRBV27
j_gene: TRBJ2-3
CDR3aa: ASSLDRATDTQY

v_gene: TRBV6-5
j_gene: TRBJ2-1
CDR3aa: ASSRDSPYNEQF

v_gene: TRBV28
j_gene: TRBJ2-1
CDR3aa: ASKAGGSYNEQF

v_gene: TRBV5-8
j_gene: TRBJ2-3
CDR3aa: ASSFLAGDTQY

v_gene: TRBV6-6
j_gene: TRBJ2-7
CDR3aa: ASAEQRGDYEQY

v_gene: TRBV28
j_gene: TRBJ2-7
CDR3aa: ASSPKRIPSYEQY

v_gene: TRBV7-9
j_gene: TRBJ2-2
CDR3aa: ASSFPGLAHTGELF

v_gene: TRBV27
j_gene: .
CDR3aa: ASSRTASYEQY

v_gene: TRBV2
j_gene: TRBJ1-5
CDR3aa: ASSGGVWGQPQH

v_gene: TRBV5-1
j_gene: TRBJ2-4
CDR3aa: ASSFRELEDGQY

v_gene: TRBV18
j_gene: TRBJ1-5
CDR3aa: ASSPWGTGSNQPQH

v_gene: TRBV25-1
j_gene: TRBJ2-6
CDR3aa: ASSSGANGLT

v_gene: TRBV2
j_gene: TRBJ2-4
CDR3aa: ASSEALGRGSNSQY

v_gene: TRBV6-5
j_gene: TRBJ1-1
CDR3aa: ASNHGFGATEAF

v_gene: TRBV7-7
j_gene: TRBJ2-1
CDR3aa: ASSSLAGGVNEQF

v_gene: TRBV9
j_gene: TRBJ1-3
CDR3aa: ASSARVSGNTIY

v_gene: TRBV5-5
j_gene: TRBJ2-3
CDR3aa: ASSPIKRDRVIMGTQY

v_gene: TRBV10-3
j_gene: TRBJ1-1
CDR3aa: ATRPTGGPEAF

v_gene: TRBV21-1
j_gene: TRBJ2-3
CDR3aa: ANLGQIRDTQY

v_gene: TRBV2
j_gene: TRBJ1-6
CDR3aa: ASMHRKDSPLH

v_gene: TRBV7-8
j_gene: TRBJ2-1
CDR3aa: ASSLARNFNEQF

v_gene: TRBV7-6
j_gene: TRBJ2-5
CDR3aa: ASSLRTGGETQY

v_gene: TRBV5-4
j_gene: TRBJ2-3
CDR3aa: ASSSDRVANTQY

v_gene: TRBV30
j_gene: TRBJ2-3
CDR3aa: AWRGGVETDTQY

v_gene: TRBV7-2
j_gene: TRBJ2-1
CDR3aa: ASSMDFYNEQF

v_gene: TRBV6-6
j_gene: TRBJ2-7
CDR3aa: ASSYVNYEQY

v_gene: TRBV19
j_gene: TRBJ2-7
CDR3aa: ASSSPQERETVYEQY

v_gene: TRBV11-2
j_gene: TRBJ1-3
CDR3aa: ASSPSSGNTIY

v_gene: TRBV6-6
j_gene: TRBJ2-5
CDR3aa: ASTGRGGETQY

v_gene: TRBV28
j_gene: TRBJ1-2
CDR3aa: ASSTTGDYGYT

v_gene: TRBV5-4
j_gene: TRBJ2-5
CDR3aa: ASSLISGMGETQY

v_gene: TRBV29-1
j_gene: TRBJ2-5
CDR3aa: SVVFVTSGIQETQY

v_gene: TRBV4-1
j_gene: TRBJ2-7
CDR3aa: ASSQGPSGGYEQY

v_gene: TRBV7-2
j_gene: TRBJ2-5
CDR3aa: ASSLDGLYQETQY

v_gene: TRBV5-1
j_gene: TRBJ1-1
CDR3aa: ASSLSGGRTEAF

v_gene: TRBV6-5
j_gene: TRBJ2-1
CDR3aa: ASRRTKDSPQF

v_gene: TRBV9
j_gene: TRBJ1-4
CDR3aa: ASSGTGTGLGKLF

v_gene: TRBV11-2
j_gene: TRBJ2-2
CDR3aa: ASSHRDRHTGELF

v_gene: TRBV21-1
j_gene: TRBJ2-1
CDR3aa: ASSKGPREREGNEQF

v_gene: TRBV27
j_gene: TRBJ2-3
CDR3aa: ASSASGRSTDTQY

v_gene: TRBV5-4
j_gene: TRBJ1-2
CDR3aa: ASRPAGSYGYT

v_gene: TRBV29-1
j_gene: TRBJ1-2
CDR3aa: SARGSYGYT

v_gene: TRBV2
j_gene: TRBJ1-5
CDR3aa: ASTKAGGARQPQH

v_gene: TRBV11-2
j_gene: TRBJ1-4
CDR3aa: ASSLGQTGGNEKLF

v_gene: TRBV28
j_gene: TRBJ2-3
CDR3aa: ASSQRTRTDTQY

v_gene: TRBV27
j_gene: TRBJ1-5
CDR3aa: ASSLWSNSNQPQH

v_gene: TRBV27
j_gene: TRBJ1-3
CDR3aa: ASSQTGAGNTIY

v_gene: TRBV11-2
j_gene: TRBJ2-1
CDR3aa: ASSLPSGHNEQF

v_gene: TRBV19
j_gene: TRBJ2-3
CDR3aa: ASRGLAEITDTQY

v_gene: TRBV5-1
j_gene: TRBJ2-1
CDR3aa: ASSFSGTSLGNGQF

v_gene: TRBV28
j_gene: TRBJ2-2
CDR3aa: ASSGGTDPGELF

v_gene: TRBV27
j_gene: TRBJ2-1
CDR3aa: ASSSGLAEYNEQF

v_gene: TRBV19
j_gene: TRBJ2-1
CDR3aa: ASRMSRGYNEQF

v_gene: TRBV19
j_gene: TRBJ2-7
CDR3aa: ASSIDARTGYYEQY